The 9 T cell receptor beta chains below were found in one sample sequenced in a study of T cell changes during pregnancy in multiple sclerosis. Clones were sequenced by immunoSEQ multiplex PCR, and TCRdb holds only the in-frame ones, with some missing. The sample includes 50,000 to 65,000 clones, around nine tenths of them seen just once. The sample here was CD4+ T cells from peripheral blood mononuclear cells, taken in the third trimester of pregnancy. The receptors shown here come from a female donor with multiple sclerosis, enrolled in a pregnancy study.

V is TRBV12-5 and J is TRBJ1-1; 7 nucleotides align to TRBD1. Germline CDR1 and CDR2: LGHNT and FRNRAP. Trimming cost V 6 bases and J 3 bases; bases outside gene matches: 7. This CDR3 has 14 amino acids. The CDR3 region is CASGSARGDTEAFF. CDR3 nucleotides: TGTGCTAGTGGGAGCGCCAGGGGGGACACTGAAGCTTTCTTT.

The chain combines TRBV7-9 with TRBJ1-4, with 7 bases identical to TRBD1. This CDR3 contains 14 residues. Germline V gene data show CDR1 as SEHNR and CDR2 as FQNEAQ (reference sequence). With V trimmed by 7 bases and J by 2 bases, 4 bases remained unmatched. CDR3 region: CASMTGSTNEKLFF. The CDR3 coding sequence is TGTGCCAGCATGACAGGGTCTACTAATGAAAAACTGTTTTTT.

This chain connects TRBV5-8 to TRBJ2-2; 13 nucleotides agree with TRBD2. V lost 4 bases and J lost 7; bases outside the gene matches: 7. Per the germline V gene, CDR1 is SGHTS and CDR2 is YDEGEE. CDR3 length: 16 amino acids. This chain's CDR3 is CASSPGLAGVVGELFF. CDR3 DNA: TGTGCCAGCAGCCCAGGACTAGCGGGAGTGGTCGGGGAGCTGTTTTTT.

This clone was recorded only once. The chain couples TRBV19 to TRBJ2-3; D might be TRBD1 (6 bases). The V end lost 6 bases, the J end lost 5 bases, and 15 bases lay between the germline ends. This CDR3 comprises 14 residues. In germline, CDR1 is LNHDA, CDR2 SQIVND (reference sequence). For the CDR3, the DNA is TGTGCCAGTAGGAACACAGGGTTTGGAGATACGCAGTATTTT. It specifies CASRNTGFGDTQYF.

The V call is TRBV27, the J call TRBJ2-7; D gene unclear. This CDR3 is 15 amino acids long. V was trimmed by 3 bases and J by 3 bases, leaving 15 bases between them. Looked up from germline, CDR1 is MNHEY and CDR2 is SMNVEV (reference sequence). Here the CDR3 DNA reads TGTGCCAGCAGTTTGTCCAGGTCCAACAACTACGAGCAGTACTTC. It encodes CASSLSRSNNYEQYF.

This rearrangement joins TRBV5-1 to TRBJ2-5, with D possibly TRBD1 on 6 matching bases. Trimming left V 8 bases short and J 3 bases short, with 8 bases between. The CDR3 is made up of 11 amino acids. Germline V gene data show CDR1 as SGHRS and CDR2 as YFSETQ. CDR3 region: CASRTEETQYF. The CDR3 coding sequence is TGCGCCAGTCGGACAGAAGAGACCCAGTACTTC.

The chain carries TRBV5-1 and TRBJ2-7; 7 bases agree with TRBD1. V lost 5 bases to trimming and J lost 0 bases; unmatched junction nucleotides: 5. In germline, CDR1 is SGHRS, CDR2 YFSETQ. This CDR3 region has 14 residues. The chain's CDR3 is CASREQGSSYEQYF. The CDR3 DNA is TGCGCCAGCAGGGAACAGGGGAGCTCCTACGAGCAGTACTTC.

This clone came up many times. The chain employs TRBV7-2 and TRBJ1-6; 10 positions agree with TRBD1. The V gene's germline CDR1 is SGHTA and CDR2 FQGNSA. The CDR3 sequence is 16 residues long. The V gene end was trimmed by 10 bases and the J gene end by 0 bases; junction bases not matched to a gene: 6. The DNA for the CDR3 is TGTGCCACCCGGGGACAGGGGAGCTCCTATAATTCACCCCTCCACTTT. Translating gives CATRGQGSSYNSPLHF.

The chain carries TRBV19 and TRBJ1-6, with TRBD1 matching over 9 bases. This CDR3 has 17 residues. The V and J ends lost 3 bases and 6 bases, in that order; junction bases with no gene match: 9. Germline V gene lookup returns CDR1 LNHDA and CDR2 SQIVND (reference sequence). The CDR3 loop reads CASSIIGQGFVNSPLHF. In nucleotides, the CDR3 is TGTGCCAGTAGTATCATTGGACAGGGGTTCGTTAATTCACCCCTCCACTTT.